Detailed here is one T cell receptor (beta chain). The record originates from a study of blood T cell repertoires in COVID-19. Clones were read by immunoSEQ multiplex PCR, and TCRdb kept only the in-frame ones, dropping some. The sample lists about 250,000 clones; 65% to 85% were seen once. V lost 7 bases and J lost 5, with 18 bases in between. Germline V gives CDR1 MNHEY, CDR2 SVGAGI. The CDR3 sequence is 14 residues long. Source material: peripheral blood. The chain employs TRBV6-5 and TRBJ2-7; the D gene is possibly TRBD1 (5 bases). The clonotype comes from a man aged 50-59 years with active or convalescent COVID-19. The CDR3 DNA reads as TGTGCCAGCACTCAGGGAAACAGGCCCGACGAGCAGTACTTC. Protein: CASTQGNRPDEQYF.